The T cell receptor beta chain described here comes from a study of shared T cell receptors in the human thymus. The protocol was immunoSEQ multiplex PCR, while the TCRdb copy is restricted to in-frame clones and leaves out a portion. There are about 380,000 clones in the sample; 85% to 95% occur only once, and approximately 0.02% lies in the top ten. Trimming took 3 bases from V and 5 from J; bases not matched to a gene: 7. This CDR3 has 14 residues. Germline V gene sequence: CDR1 SGHNT, CDR2 YYREEE (reference sequence). This TCR derives from a human donor. The sequenced material came from thymocytes. The gene calls are TRBV5-4 and TRBJ1-1; 7 bases match TRBD1. As DNA, the CDR3 is TGTGCCAGCAGCTCGGAGGGGGCTGGGACTGAAGCTTTCTTT. Residues: CASSSEGAGTEAFF.